Each of the 32 T cell receptor beta chains below was sequenced from the same sample in a study of T cell responses to AZD1222 COVID-19 vaccine. Sequenced by immunoSEQ multiplex PCR; TCRdb stores in-frame clones only, minus some. Of roughly 56,000 clones in the sample, 81% are singletons; the top ten hold approximately 24%. Sample: peripheral blood, taken 28 days after the second AZD1222 dose. Source of these receptors: an adult who received the AZD1222 COVID-19 vaccine.

A few counts support this clone. The chain employs TRBV3-1 (or the pseudogene TRBV3-2) and TRBJ1-1; weak D call: TRBD1 (6 bases). From germline, CDR1 is LGHDT and CDR2 YNNKEL (reference sequence). The CDR3 contains 14 residues. The germline V and J ends were trimmed by 4 bases and 7 bases, with 16 bases remaining between them. This CDR3 is CASSREGGRGEAFF. The CDR3 nucleotides read TGTGCCAGCAGCCGAGAGGGGGGACGGGGTGAAGCTTTCTTT.

J is TRBJ1-5 and V is TRBV6-2 or TRBV6-3; D remains unclear. Per germline, CDR1 MNHEY and CDR2 SVGEGT. CDR3 size: 12 residues. V lost 1 base and J lost 5, with 3 bases in between. The DNA for the CDR3 is TGTGCCAGCAGTTACTTATATCAGCCCCAGCATTTT. Translated, it gives CASSYLYQPQHF.

V and J are TRBV15 and TRBJ2-3; D gene unclear. This CDR3 spans 13 amino acids. Germline lookup yields CDR1 LNHNV and CDR2 YYDKDF (reference sequence). Between the trimmed V and J ends, which lost 8 bases and 7 bases, there was a span of 16 bases. The CDR3: CATRQTPINTQYF. The DNA for the CDR3 is TGTGCCACCCGACAAACTCCCATAAATACGCAGTATTTT.

This chain uses TRBV28 with TRBJ2-2; 7 bases align to TRBD1. Trimming removed 6 bases from V and 3 bases from J; junction bases left unmatched: 7. This CDR3 has 15 amino acids. Germline lookup yields CDR1 MDHEN and CDR2 SYDVKM. The CDR3 protein is CASSMWDRDTGELFF. The CDR3 DNA reads as TGTGCCAGCAGCATGTGGGACAGAGACACCGGGGAGCTGTTTTTT. Filled out from reference TRBV28 and TRBJ2-2, the complete variable domain reads DVKVTQSSRYLVKRTGEKVFLECVQDMDHENMFWYRQDPGLGLRLIYFSYDVKMKEKGDIPEGYSVSREKKERFSLILESASTNQTSMYLCASSMWDRDTGELFFGEGSRLTVL.

V is TRBV28 and J is TRBJ2-1; a weak D match, TRBD1 (5 bases). The CDR3 contains 13 residues. With 10 bases removed from V and 4 bases from J, the gap between germline ends came to 14 bases. Germline V CDR1 and CDR2: MDHEN, SYDVKM. CDR3 DNA sequence: TGTGCCAACACGCAGGGCCTTTACAATGAGCAGTTCTTC. It specifies CANTQGLYNEQFF.

The chain employs TRBV19 and TRBJ2-7; tentatively, D is TRBD2 (6 bases). The CDR3 is 15 residues long. The germline CDR1 and CDR2 sequences are LNHDA and SQIVND (reference sequence). V was cut by 3 bases and J by 1 base, with 13 bases left in between. The CDR3: CASSITGSGSYEQYF. CDR3 coding DNA: TGTGCCAGTAGTATTACGGGTAGCGGATCCTACGAGCAGTACTTC.

Points on this clone: The junction departs from the called germline gene at one end, perhaps through a read error. The chain employs TRBV18 and TRBJ2-1, with D unresolved. Looked up from germline, CDR1 is KGHSH and CDR2 is LQKENI. The CDR3 is made up of 16 amino acids. CDR3 in DNA: TGTGCCAGCTCACCTGAAGCGAAAGAACTCTACAATAAGCAGTTCTTC. Translating it yields CASSPEAKELYNKQFF. Based on the CDR3 plus reference TRBV18 and TRBJ2-1, the full variable domain is NAGVMQNPRHLVRRRGQEARLRCSPMKGHSHVYWYRQLPEEGLKFMVYLQKENIIDESGMPKERFSAEFPKEGPSILRIQQVVRGDSAAYFCASSPEAKELYNKQFFGPGTRLTVL.

The rearrangement uses TRBV28 and TRBJ2-1; 7 nucleotides agree with TRBD2. Germline V gene sequence: CDR1 MDHEN, CDR2 SYDVKM. Trimming cost V 4 bases and J 6 bases; bases outside gene matches: 6. The CDR3 totals 14 residues. The CDR3 here is CASSSPPSGNEQFF. The CDR3, as DNA: TGTGCCAGCAGTTCCCCTCCTAGCGGCAATGAGCAGTTCTTC.

By share, this clone ranks as medium-sized. The chain joins TRBV25-1 to TRBJ1-1; D gene unclear. V lost 5 bases and J 2 bases, leaving 18 bases between the germline ends. Germline assignment: CDR1 MGHDK and CDR2 SYGVNS. This CDR3 contains 16 residues. CDR3 amino acids: CASSLEQRLHNTEAFF. Here the CDR3 DNA reads TGTGCCAGCAGTTTGGAACAAAGGTTGCACAACACTGAAGCTTTCTTT.

The rearrangement joins TRBV28 to TRBJ2-7; no clear D gene. CDR3 size: 12 residues. Germline V gene data show CDR1 as MDHEN and CDR2 as SYDVKM. Trimming left V 5 bases short and J 3 bases short, with 8 bases between. Written as DNA, the CDR3 is TGTGCCAGCAGTCCAGGAATCTACGAGCAGTACTTC. Protein sequence: CASSPGIYEQYF.

This clone was counted a few times. This rearrangement joins TRBV27 to TRBJ2-5, with TRBD1 as a possible D gene (5 bases). This CDR3 contains 14 residues. Trimming left V 5 bases short and J 5 bases short, with 15 bases between. Germline lookup yields CDR1 MNHEY and CDR2 SMNVEV (reference sequence). The chain's CDR3 is CASSPQGGRETQYF. The CDR3, as DNA: TGTGCCAGCAGTCCTCAGGGCGGTAGGGAGACCCAGTACTTC.

The rearrangement links TRBV24-1 to TRBJ2-1; D is perhaps TRBD1 or TRBD2 (5 bases each). CDR1 and CDR2 from the germline V gene are KGHDR and SFDVKD. The germline V and J ends were trimmed by 3 bases and 9 bases, with 20 bases remaining between them. The CDR3 contains 16 residues. This CDR3 is CATSDHSRFGAGEQFF. CDR3 nucleotides: TGTGCCACCAGTGATCACAGTCGATTTGGGGCGGGTGAGCAGTTCTTC.

V usage is TRBV15 and J usage is TRBJ2-1; D tentatively reads TRBD1 or TRBD2 (5 bases each). The CDR3 is 14 amino acids. V was pared by 0 bases and J by 8 bases, with 11 bases between. The germline V gene has CDR1 LNHNV and CDR2 YYDKDF (reference sequence). The CDR3 DNA is TGTGCCACCAGCAGAGAGCAGGGACGCGATGAGCAGTTCTTC. Its protein product is CATSREQGRDEQFF.

This clone came up once. The chain recombines TRBV5-1 with TRBJ2-3, with 10 bases matching TRBD2. V dropped 3 bases and J dropped 2; count of bases not matched to a gene: 12. CDR1 is SGHRS and CDR2 is YFSETQ in the germline V gene. CDR3 size: 18 residues. The CDR3 DNA reads TGCGCCAGCAGCTCCGGACTAGCGGTACCGACGATCACAGATACGCAGTATTTT. Translation: CASSSGLAVPTITDTQYF.

CDR3 in amino acids: CASSQDRGYNQPQHF. CDR3 nucleotides: TGTGCCAGCAGCCAGGACAGGGGTTACAATCAGCCCCAGCATTTT. This sequence joins TRBV7-2 and TRBJ1-5, with 9 bases aligning to TRBD1. This CDR3 comprises 15 residues. Germline V gene sequence: CDR1 SGHTA, CDR2 FQGNSA. V dropped 5 bases and J dropped 3; count of bases not matched to a gene: 5. The full variable domain, with the rest looked up from reference TRBV7-2 and TRBJ1-5, is GAGVSQSPSNKVTEKGKDVELRCDPISGHTALYWYRQSLGQGLEFLIYFQGNSAPDKSGLPSDRFSAERTGGSVSTLTIQRTQQEDSAVYLCASSQDRGYNQPQHFGDGTRLSIL.

The CDR3 here is CASSLRGSVGYTF. The DNA for the CDR3 is TGTGCCAGCAGTTTACGGGGGTCCGTTGGCTACACCTTC. The chain has TRBV12-3 or TRBV12-4 and TRBJ1-2, with D perhaps matching TRBD1 (5 bases). The CDR3 sequence is 13 residues long. V was cut by 2 bases and J by 7 bases, with 11 bases left in between.

The V and J genes are TRBV4-1 and TRBJ2-1; 11 bases agree with TRBD2. V lost 4 bases and J lost 10; bases outside the gene matches: 12. Germline V gene lookup returns CDR1 MGHRA and CDR2 YSYEKL. There are 16 residues in the CDR3. The CDR3 DNA reads as TGCGCCAGCAGCCCCCAGATAGCGGGAGGGCCGCGGGAGCAGTTCTTC. This encodes CASSPQIAGGPREQFF.

The V gene is TRBV9, the J gene TRBJ2-1, with 16 bases lining up with TRBD2. The germline V gene encodes CDR1 SGDLS and CDR2 YYNGEE. V was pared by 5 bases and J by 0 bases, with 5 bases of the junction left unmatched. This CDR3 is built from 18 residues. In DNA form, the CDR3 reads TGTGCCAGCAGTCGAGGGACTAGCGGGAGGGCCTCCTACAATGAGCAGTTCTTC. Translating gives CASSRGTSGRASYNEQFF.

The V gene is TRBV19, the J gene TRBJ1-2; D is unclear. The CDR3 extends over 13 amino acids. The germline CDR1 and CDR2 sequences are LNHDA and SQIVND (reference sequence). V shed 3 bases and J shed 0 bases, with 5 bases lying between them. CDR3 in amino acids: CASSIFTNYGYTF. CDR3 nucleotide sequence: TGTGCCAGTAGTATTTTCACTAACTATGGCTACACCTTC.

The CDR3 sequence is CASSRQGNEKLFF. CDR3 nucleotides: TGTGCCAGCAGTCGCCAGGGTAATGAAAAACTGTTTTTT. V and J are TRBV27 and TRBJ1-4; D is possibly TRBD1 (5 bases). The germline gives CDR1 MNHEY, CDR2 SMNVEV (reference sequence). Trimming stripped 5 bases from V and 4 bases from J, with 8 bases between. CDR3 size: 13 residues.

This chain joins TRBV5-4 and TRBJ2-3; a possible D gene is TRBD2 (5 bases). Germline CDR1 SGHNT, CDR2 YYREEE (reference sequence). V dropped 0 bases and J dropped 2 bases, with 10 bases sitting between them. This CDR3 comprises 15 residues. CDR3 DNA sequence: TGTGCCAGCAGCTTGGGTGTTAGCGCCACAGATACGCAGTATTTT. Translation: CASSLGVSATDTQYF.

The V call is TRBV7-3, the J call TRBJ2-7; 7 bases match TRBD2. The germline V gene has CDR1 SGHTA and CDR2 FQGTGA. CDR3 length: 14 amino acids. Unmatched junction bases numbered 5, after V lost 4 bases and J lost 2 bases. The DNA of the CDR3 is TGTGCCAGCAGCTCCTCGGGGGGAACCTACGAGCAGTACTTC. It yields the protein CASSSSGGTYEQYF. The entire variable domain, with the rest obtained from reference TRBV7-3 and TRBJ2-7, is as follows: GAGVSQTPSNKVTEKGKYVELRCDPISGHTALYWYRQSLGQGPEFLIYFQGTGAADDSGLPNDRFFAVRPEGSVSTLKIQRTERGDSAVYLCASSSSGGTYEQYFGPGTRLTVT.

The V gene is TRBV5-6, the J gene TRBJ1-1; no clear D. This CDR3 region has 13 residues. Germline-derived CDR1 and CDR2 are SGHDT and YYEEEE. Trimming removed 4 bases at V and 2 bases at J, with 9 bases between. The CDR3 sequence is CASSLLDNTEAFF. The CDR3 nucleotides are TGTGCCAGCAGCCTACTCGACAACACTGAAGCTTTCTTT.

This sequence joins TRBV3-1 (or the pseudogene TRBV3-2) and TRBJ2-2; D might be TRBD1 (5 bases). CDR1 is LGHDT, CDR2 YNNKEL, per germline (reference sequence). The CDR3 consists of 13 residues. V shed 1 base and J shed 5 bases, with 5 bases lying between them. Written as DNA, the CDR3 is TGTGCCAGCAGCCAAGGGACAACCGGGGAGCTGTTTTTT. It is translated as CASSQGTTGELFF.

The chain employs TRBV5-4 and TRBJ2-7; 10 positions agree with TRBD1. The CDR3 has 14 amino acids. V was pared by 4 bases and J by 5 bases, with 6 bases of the junction left unmatched. The germline V gene has CDR1 SGHNT and CDR2 YYREEE (reference sequence). In nucleotides, the CDR3 is TGTGCCAGCAGCCTGGGACAGGGGAGACACGAGCAGTACTTC. Its translation: CASSLGQGRHEQYF.

CDR3 nucleotides: TGTGCCAGCCGCTTCAGACAGTATACCTACGAGCAGTACTTC. Protein: CASRFRQYTYEQYF. The rearrangement links TRBV6-5 to TRBJ2-7, with D perhaps TRBD1 (5 bases). V was clipped by 8 bases and J by 2 bases, with 16 bases between them. Germline CDR1 MNHEY, CDR2 SVGAGI. CDR3 size: 14 residues.

The chain combines TRBV7-9 with TRBJ2-3; D is uncertain. CDR1 and CDR2 from the germline V gene are SEHNR and FQNEAQ (reference sequence). The V and J ends lost 5 bases and 4 bases respectively, with 13 bases between them. The CDR3 loop spans 14 amino acids. The CDR3 coding sequence is TGTGCCAGCAGCCCAAACCTAAGGGCAGATACGCAGTATTTT. Residues: CASSPNLRADTQYF.

The rearrangement joins TRBV7-9 to TRBJ1-6; 9 nucleotides align to TRBD1. Germline assignment: CDR1 SEHNR and CDR2 FQNEAQ (reference sequence). V lost 5 bases and J lost 9; bases outside the gene matches: 5. The CDR3 loop spans 14 amino acids. The CDR3 nucleotides read TGTGCCAGCAGCCCCGGGACAGGGAGTTCACCCCTCCACTTT. Translation gives CASSPGTGSSPLHF.

This chain links TRBV18 with TRBJ1-5; D gene uncertain. Germline values: CDR1 KGHSH, CDR2 LQKENI. V was clipped by 1 base and J by 1 base, with 8 bases between them. This CDR3 contains 15 residues. The CDR3 sequence is CASSPLGGSNQPQHF. The CDR3 DNA reads as TGTGCCAGCTCACCACTCGGAGGAAGCAATCAGCCCCAGCATTTT.

The gene calls are TRBV4-2 and TRBJ2-1; D tentatively reads TRBD1 or TRBD2 (6 bases each). Between the trimmed V and J ends, which lost 0 bases and 7 bases, there was a span of 16 bases. The germline V gene has CDR1 LGHNA and CDR2 YNFKEQ. The CDR3 is 16 amino acids. DNA of the CDR3: TGTGCCAGCAGCCAAGAAGGGGGAGGAGTTAATAATGAGCAGTTCTTC. Amino acid sequence: CASSQEGGGVNNEQFF.

This rearrangement joins TRBV19 to TRBJ1-5; D may be TRBD1 (5 bases). The CDR3 covers 14 residues. The V end lost 4 bases, the J end lost 7 bases, and 14 bases lay between the germline ends. Germline V gene sequence: CDR1 LNHDA, CDR2 SQIVND (reference sequence). Here the CDR3 reads CASSTSGSRQPQHF. In nucleotides, the CDR3 is TGTGCCAGTAGTACTTCAGGGTCGCGGCAGCCCCAGCATTTT.

The genes are TRBV28 and TRBJ1-5; 7 nucleotides line up with TRBD1. The CDR3 extends over 14 amino acids. Looked up from germline, CDR1 is MDHEN and CDR2 is SYDVKM. The junction had 3 bases not matched to a gene; V was cut back by 4 bases and J by 3 bases. CDR3 region: CASSYGTVNQPQHF. DNA of the CDR3: TGTGCCAGCAGTTACGGGACAGTCAATCAGCCCCAGCATTTT.